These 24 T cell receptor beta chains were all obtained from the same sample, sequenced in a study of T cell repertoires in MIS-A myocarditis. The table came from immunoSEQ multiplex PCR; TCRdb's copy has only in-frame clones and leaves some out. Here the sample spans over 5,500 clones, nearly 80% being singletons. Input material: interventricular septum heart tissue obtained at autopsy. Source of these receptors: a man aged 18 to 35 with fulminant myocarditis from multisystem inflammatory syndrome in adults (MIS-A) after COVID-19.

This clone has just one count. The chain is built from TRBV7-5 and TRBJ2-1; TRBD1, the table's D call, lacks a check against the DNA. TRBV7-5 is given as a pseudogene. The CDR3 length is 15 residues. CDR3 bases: TGTGCCAGAAGCCAACTGACAGGGGACCTCAATGAGCAGTTCTTC. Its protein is CARSQLTGDLNEQFF.

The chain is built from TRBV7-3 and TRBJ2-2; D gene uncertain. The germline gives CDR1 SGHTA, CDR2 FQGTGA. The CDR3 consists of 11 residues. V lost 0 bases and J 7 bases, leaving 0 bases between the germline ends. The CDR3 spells CASSLTGELFF. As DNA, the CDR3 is TGTGCCAGCAGCTTAACCGGGGAGCTGTTTTTT.

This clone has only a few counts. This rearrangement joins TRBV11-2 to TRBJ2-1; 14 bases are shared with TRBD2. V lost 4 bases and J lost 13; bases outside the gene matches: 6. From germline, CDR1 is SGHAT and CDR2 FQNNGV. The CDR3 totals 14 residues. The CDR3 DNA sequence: TGTGCCAGCAGCTCCCGACTAGCGGGAGGGTTACAGTTCTTC. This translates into CASSSRLAGGLQFF.

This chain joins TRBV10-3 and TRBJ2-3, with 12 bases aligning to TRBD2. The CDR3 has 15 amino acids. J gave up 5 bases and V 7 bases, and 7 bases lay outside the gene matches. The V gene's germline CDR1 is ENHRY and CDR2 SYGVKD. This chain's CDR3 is CAITGASGRGDTQYF. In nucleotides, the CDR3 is TGTGCCATCACCGGGGCTAGCGGGAGGGGAGATACGCAGTATTTT.

The CDR3 here is CASSYSRGDTQYF. CDR3 sequence (DNA): TGTGCCAGCAGTTACTCGAGGGGAGATACGCAGTATTTT. J is TRBJ2-3 and V is TRBV6-2 or TRBV6-3; the D gene could be TRBD1 or TRBD2 (5 bases each). The CDR3 has 13 residues. Looked up from germline, CDR1 is MNHEY and CDR2 is SVGEGT. The germline V and J ends were trimmed by 0 bases and 5 bases, with 6 bases remaining between them.

CDR3 nucleotides: TGTGCCAGTAGTATAGGCGGGGGGGCCGGGACCGGGGAGCTGTTTTTT. This gives the protein CASSIGGGAGTGELFF. The chain employs TRBV19 and TRBJ2-2, with 9 nucleotides matching TRBD2. The CDR3 runs 16 residues. CDR1 is LNHDA, CDR2 SQIVND, per germline (reference sequence). V lost 1 base and J lost 5; bases outside the gene matches: 5.

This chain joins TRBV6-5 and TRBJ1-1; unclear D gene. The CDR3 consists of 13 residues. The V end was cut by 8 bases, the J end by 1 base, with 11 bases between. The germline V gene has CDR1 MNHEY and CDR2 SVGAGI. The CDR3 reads CASWGGPNTEAFF. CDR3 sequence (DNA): TGTGCCAGCTGGGGTGGGCCGAACACTGAAGCTTTCTTT.

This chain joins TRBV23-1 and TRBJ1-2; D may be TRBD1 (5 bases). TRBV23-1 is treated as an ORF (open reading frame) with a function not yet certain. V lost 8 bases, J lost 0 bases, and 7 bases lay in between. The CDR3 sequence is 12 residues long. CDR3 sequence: CASSGPNYGYTF. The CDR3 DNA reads TGCGCCAGCTCGGGACCTAACTATGGCTACACCTTC.

This CDR3 is CATSKLRGNQPQHF. DNA of the CDR3: TGTGCCACCAGCAAACTGAGAGGCAATCAGCCCCAGCATTTT. The rearrangement joins TRBV15 to TRBJ1-5; no reliable D call. Trimming cost V 4 bases and J 2 bases, with 9 bases left between them. CDR1 LNHNV and CDR2 YYDKDF come from the germline V gene (reference sequence). The CDR3 consists of 14 residues.

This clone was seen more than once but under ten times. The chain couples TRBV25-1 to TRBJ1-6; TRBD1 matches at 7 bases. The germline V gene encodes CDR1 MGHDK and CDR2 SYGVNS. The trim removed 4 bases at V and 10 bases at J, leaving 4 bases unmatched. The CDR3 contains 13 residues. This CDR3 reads CASSAAGGSPLHF. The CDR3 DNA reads TGTGCCAGCAGTGCAGCAGGGGGGTCACCCCTCCACTTT.

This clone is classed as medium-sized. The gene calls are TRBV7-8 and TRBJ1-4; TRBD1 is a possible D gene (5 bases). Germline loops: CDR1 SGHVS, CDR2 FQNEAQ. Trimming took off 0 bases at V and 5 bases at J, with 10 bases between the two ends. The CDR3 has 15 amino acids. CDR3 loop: CASSLARGGNEKLFF. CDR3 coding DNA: TGTGCCAGCAGCTTAGCGCGCGGGGGAAATGAAAAACTGTTTTTT.

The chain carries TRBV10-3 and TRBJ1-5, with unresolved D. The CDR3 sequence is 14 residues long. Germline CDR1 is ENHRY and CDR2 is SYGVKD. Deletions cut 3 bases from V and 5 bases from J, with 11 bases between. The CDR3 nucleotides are TGTGCCATCAGTGATTCCGGGTTGGATCAGCCCCAGCATTTT. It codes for CAISDSGLDQPQHF.

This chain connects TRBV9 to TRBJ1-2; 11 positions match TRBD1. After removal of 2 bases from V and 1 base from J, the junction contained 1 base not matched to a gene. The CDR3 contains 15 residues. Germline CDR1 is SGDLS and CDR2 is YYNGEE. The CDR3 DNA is TGTGCCAGCAGCGTTGGGACAGGGGGTAACTATGGCTACACCTTC. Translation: CASSVGTGGNYGYTF.

This CDR3 is CASRNFTGAAGGANVLTF. CDR3 in DNA: TGTGCCAGCAGAAATTTTACAGGGGCCGCCGGGGGGGCCAACGTCCTGACTTTC. This chain links TRBV2 with TRBJ2-6; 7 bases match TRBD1. The CDR3 consists of 18 residues. After removal of 6 bases from V and 4 bases from J, the junction contained 15 bases not matched to a gene. Germline-derived CDR1 and CDR2 are SNHLY and FYNNEI.

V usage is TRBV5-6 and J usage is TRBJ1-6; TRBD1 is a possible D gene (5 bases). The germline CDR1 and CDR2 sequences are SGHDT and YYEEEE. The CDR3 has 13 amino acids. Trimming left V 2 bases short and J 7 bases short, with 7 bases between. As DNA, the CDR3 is TGTGCCAGCAGCTTCGGGACGAATTCACCCCTCCACTTT. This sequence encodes CASSFGTNSPLHF.

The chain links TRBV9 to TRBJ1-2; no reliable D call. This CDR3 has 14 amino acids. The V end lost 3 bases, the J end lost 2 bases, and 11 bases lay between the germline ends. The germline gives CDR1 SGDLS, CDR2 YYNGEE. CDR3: CASSATDANYGYTF. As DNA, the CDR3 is TGTGCCAGCAGCGCGACGGACGCCAACTATGGCTACACCTTC. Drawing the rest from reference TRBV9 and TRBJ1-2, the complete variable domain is DSGVTQTPKHLITATGQRVTLRCSPRSGDLSVYWYQQSLDQGLQFLIQYYNGEERAKGNILERFSAQQFPDLHSELNLSSLELGDSALYFCASSATDANYGYTFGSGTRLTVV.

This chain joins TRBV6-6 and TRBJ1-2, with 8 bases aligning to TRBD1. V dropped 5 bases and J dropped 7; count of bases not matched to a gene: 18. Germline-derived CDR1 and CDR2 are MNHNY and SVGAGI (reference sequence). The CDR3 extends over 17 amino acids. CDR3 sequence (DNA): TGTGCCAGCAGTCGAACCCGAACAGGGGGGGGACGGAGTGGCTACACCTTC. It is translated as CASSRTRTGGGRSGYTF.

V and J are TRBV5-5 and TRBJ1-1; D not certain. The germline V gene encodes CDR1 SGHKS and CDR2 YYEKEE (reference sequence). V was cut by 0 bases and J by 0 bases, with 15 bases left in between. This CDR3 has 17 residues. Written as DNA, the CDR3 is TGTGCCAGCAGCTTGGAAGAGTACACTCTATTGAACACTGAAGCTTTCTTT. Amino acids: CASSLEEYTLLNTEAFF.

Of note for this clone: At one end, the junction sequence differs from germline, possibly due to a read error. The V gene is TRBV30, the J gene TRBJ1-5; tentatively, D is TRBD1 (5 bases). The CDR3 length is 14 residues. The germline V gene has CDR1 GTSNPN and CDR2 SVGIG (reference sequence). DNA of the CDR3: TGTGCCCGGAGTGCTTCGGGGGACCATCAGCCCCAGCATTTT. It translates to CARSASGDHQPQHF.

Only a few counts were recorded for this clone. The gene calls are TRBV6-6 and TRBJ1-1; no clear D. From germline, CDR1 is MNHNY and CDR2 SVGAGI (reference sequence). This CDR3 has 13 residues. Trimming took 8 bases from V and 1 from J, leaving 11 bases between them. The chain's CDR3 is CASLFEGNTEAFF. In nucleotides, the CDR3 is TGTGCCAGCCTTTTTGAGGGGAACACTGAAGCTTTCTTT.

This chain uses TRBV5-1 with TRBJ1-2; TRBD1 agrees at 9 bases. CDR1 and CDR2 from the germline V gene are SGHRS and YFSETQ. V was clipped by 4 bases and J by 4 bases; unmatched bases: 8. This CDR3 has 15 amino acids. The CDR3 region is CASSVRDRDAYGYTF. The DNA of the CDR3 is TGCGCCAGCAGCGTCCGGGACAGGGATGCCTATGGCTACACCTTC.

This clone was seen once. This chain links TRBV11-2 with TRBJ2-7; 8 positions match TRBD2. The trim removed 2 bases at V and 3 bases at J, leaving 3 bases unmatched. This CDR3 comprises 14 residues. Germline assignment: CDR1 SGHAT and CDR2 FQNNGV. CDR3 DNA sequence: TGTGCCAGCAGCTTATCCAGCGGGGGCTACGAGCAGTACTTC. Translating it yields CASSLSSGGYEQYF.

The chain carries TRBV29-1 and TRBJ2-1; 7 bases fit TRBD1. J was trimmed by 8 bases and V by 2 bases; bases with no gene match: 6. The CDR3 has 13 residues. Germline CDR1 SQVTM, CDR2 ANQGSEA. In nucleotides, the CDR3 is TGCAGCGTTGAACGACAGGGTGTGGATGAGCAGTTCTTC. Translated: CSVERQGVDEQFF.

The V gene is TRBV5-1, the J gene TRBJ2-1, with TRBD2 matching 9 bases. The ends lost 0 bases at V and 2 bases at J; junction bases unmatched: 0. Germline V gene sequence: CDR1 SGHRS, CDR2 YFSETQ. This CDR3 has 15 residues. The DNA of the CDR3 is TGCGCCAGCAGCTTGGGACTAGCGGCCTACAATGAGCAGTTCTTC. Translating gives CASSLGLAAYNEQFF.